The clone carrying this T cell receptor beta chain was recorded once. This sample was taken from a study of Ad26.COV2.S vaccination and SARS-CoV-2 variants. Across the study: This donor came from the COV1001 trial of Ad26.COV2.S.

This CDR3 has 15 residues. CDR1 LNHDA and CDR2 SQIVND come from the germline V gene (reference sequence). The V end lost 3 bases, the J end lost 0 bases, and 6 bases lay between the germline ends. Profiling relied on immunoSEQ multiplex PCR, and the TCRdb table lists in-frame clones only, not all of them. The sample yields about half a million clones, roughly nine tenths seen once. Treatment specified: around 19 received Ad26.COV2.S at low or high dose, single or two shots; roughly five received placebo; per-sample allocation not given. It was on day 63 after the first vaccine or placebo injection that samples were taken. Recruitment in Boston yielded a donor of adult age, 18-55 years.

The starting material was peripheral blood, obtained in a trial of Ad26.COV2.S vaccine versus placebo. The receptor comes from a person aged 18-60 years who received the Ad26.COV2.S COVID-19 vaccine or a placebo. This sequence joins TRBV19 and TRBJ2-6; D gene ambiguous. The CDR3: CASSIKGSGANVLTF. The CDR3 coding sequence is TGTGCCAGTAGTATTAAGGGCTCTGGGGCCAACGTCCTGACTTTC.